The 26 T cell receptor beta chains in this list originate from one sample, sequenced in a study of blood T cell repertoires in COVID-19. The method was immunoSEQ multiplex PCR; TCRdb's version includes in-frame clones alone and lacks a portion of them. The table has about 150,000 clones, 60% to 85% seen once. Sequencing was carried out using peripheral blood. The origin of the receptors is a man aged 50-59 years with acute or convalescent COVID-19.

Only one count was recorded for this clone. The chain is built from TRBV6-5 and TRBJ1-2; D unclear. Germline V gene sequence: CDR1 MNHEY, CDR2 SVGAGI. CDR3 length: 14 residues. Trimming pared 4 bases from V and 4 bases from J, leaving 13 bases between. CDR3 in DNA: TGTGCCAGCAGTTCCTTGACAACCGTCTATGGCTACACCTTC. Residues: CASSSLTTVYGYTF.

The CDR3 sequence is CASSSSSGGSDDTQYF. The DNA of the CDR3 is TGTGCCAGCAGCTCATCTAGCGGGGGGTCGGACGATACGCAGTATTTT. V is TRBV7-6 and J is TRBJ2-3; TRBD2 aligns across 11 bases. The CDR3 runs to 16 residues. CDR1 and CDR2 (germline): SGHVS, FNYEAQ. Losses at the gene ends were 4 bases for V and 6 bases for J; bases not matched to a gene: 9.

The rearrangement uses TRBV5-1 and TRBJ2-3, with a weak D call TRBD1 (6 bases). The CDR3 totals 15 residues. Germline V gene sequence: CDR1 SGHRS, CDR2 YFSETQ. V was pared by 10 bases and J by 5 bases, with 23 bases between. The CDR3 reads CAGSRDNPARDTQYF. The CDR3 coding sequence is TGCGCCGGCTCTCGGGACAACCCAGCCAGAGATACGCAGTATTTT.

The table lists this clone with a few counts. The gene calls are TRBV5-6 and TRBJ1-2; 8 bases map to TRBD1. This CDR3 region has 15 residues. Germline lookup yields CDR1 SGHDT and CDR2 YYEEEE. V trimming: 4 bases; J trimming: 1 base; junction bases outside the gene matches: 6. The CDR3 DNA sequence: TGTGCCAGCAGCCGACCGACAGGGGTTAACTATGGCTACACCTTC. The encoded protein is CASSRPTGVNYGYTF. Full variable domain (rest looked up from reference TRBV5-6 and TRBJ1-2): DAGVTQSPTHLIKTRGQQVTLRCSPKSGHDTVSWYQQALGQGPQFIFQYYEEEERQRGNFPDRFSGHQFPNYSSELNVNALLLGDSALYLCASSRPTGVNYGYTFGSGTRLTVV.

The chain uses TRBV9 and TRBJ2-1, with 8 bases that match TRBD1. Trimming removed 0 bases from V and 3 bases from J; junction bases left unmatched: 2. There are 15 residues in the CDR3. Germline V gene lookup returns CDR1 SGDLS and CDR2 YYNGEE. For the CDR3, the DNA is TGTGCCAGCAGCGTAGATACAGGGGGCTACAATGAGCAGTTCTTC. It translates to CASSVDTGGYNEQFF.

This clone was picked up many times. The rearrangement uses TRBV4-1 and TRBJ2-1; 9 bases map to TRBD2. This CDR3 spans 16 amino acids. Per the germline V gene, CDR1 is MGHRA and CDR2 is YSYEKL. V was clipped by 1 base and J by 7 bases; unmatched bases: 8. CDR3 sequence: CASSQVGWSGGNEQFF. The CDR3 nucleotides are TGCGCCAGCAGCCAAGTGGGGTGGAGCGGGGGGAATGAGCAGTTCTTC.

In DNA, the CDR3 is TGTGCCAGCAGCCACAGGGAGGGCTACACCTTC. This translates into CASSHREGYTF. The J gene is TRBJ1-2, the V gene TRBV6-5; TRBD1 is a possible D gene (6 bases). CDR3 length: 11 residues. With 6 bases removed from V and 8 bases from J, the gap between germline ends came to 10 bases. Germline CDR1 is MNHEY and CDR2 is SVGAGI.

The gene calls are TRBV18 and TRBJ1-2; 9 nucleotides agree with TRBD1. Trimming cost V 3 bases and J 8 bases; bases outside gene matches: 7. The CDR3 has 14 amino acids. Germline V lookup: CDR1 KGHSH, CDR2 LQKENI. The CDR3 is CASSPGDRARGYTF. The CDR3 region has the DNA TGTGCCAGCTCACCCGGGGACAGGGCTCGCGGCTACACCTTC.

This clone was counted only a few times. This sequence joins TRBV24-1 and TRBJ1-6, with TRBD1 matching 9 bases. Germline loops: CDR1 KGHDR, CDR2 SFDVKD. The CDR3 length is 20 residues. V dropped 4 bases and J dropped 6; count of bases not matched to a gene: 18. DNA for the CDR3: TGTGCCACCAGTGACCGGGACAGGGCCGAGCGGGGGCTGGGTAATTCACCCCTCCACTTT. Translating gives CATSDRDRAERGLGNSPLHF.

The chain uses TRBV5-1 and TRBJ1-2, with D maybe TRBD1 (6 bases). Germline CDR1 is SGHRS and CDR2 is YFSETQ. V was cut by 3 bases and J by 8 bases, with 14 bases left in between. The CDR3 covers 13 residues. The CDR3 is CASSSRQVGGYTF. CDR3 sequence (DNA): TGCGCCAGCAGCTCCCGACAGGTTGGGGGCTACACCTTC.

This chain connects TRBV2 to TRBJ2-7; D unresolved. CDR1 and CDR2 from the germline V gene are SNHLY and FYNNEI. With 5 bases removed from V and 3 bases from J, the gap between germline ends came to 8 bases. This CDR3 has 12 residues. The CDR3 bases are TGTGCCAGCAGTCAATACAGCTACGAGCAGTACTTC. This gives the protein CASSQYSYEQYF.

This clone has only one observation. The gene calls are TRBV14 and TRBJ1-1; D is unclear. Germline V gene sequence: CDR1 SGHDN, CDR2 FVKESK. Trimming cost V 0 bases and J 2 bases, with 10 bases left between them. This CDR3 has 15 residues. The CDR3 loop is CASSQDLLPNTEAFF. Written as DNA, the CDR3 is TGTGCCAGCAGCCAAGATCTCCTTCCCAACACTGAAGCTTTCTTT.

This clone was seen only a few times. This chain joins TRBV2 and TRBJ1-1; a weak D match, TRBD1 (5 bases). The germline V gene has CDR1 SNHLY and CDR2 FYNNEI. The length of the CDR3 is 14 residues. V gave up 3 bases and J gave up 4 bases, with 12 bases separating them. Written as DNA, the CDR3 is TGTGCCAGCAGTGATTGGGGGGAGGGCACTGAAGCTTTCTTT. Its translation: CASSDWGEGTEAFF.

In this sample, this clone turned up a few times. The chain links TRBV29-1 to TRBJ1-1, with unresolved D. CDR1 is SQVTM, CDR2 ANQGSEA, per germline. The germline V and J ends were trimmed by 7 bases and 1 base, with 10 bases remaining between them. The CDR3 spans 12 residues. Written as DNA, the CDR3 is TGCAGCGCATCAACAACGAACACTGAAGCTTTCTTT. It is translated as CSASTTNTEAFF.

The rearrangement links TRBV28 to TRBJ1-4, with no clear D. The CDR3 length is 16 residues. Germline CDR1 reads MDHEN; CDR2 reads SYDVKM. The ends were cut back, 4 bases at V and 8 bases at J, with 20 bases in the middle. The CDR3 region is CASSSGLVPRWEKLFF. In DNA, the CDR3 is TGTGCCAGCAGTTCAGGACTTGTGCCGCGGTGGGAAAAACTGTTTTTT.

This rearrangement joins TRBV6-1 to TRBJ1-3, with D perhaps matching TRBD1 (5 bases). The length of the CDR3 is 15 residues. The V end was cut by 1 base, the J end by 3 bases, with 10 bases between. Germline values: CDR1 MNHNS, CDR2 SASEGT. The CDR3, as DNA: TGTGCCAGCAGTGAAGTGGCAGGGCTTGGAAACACCATATATTTT. As protein: CASSEVAGLGNTIYF.

The genes are TRBV5-1 and TRBJ1-2; tentatively, D is TRBD1 (6 bases). This CDR3 contains 18 residues. V dropped 3 bases and J dropped 0 bases, with 21 bases sitting between them. CDR1 and CDR2 from the germline V gene are SGHRS and YFSETQ. The CDR3, as DNA: TGCGCCAGCAGCTCGGGGTGGGAACTGACAGGACCTAACTATGGCTACACCTTC. Protein sequence: CASSSGWELTGPNYGYTF.

This sequence joins TRBV6-2 or TRBV6-3 and TRBJ2-7, with no clear D. The CDR3 is 12 residues long. The V end was cut by 5 bases, the J end by 2 bases, with 7 bases between. Germline CDR1 is MNHEY and CDR2 is SVGEGT. As DNA, the CDR3 is TGTGCCAGCAGTAAGACAACCTACGAGCAGTACTTC. This translates into CASSKTTYEQYF.

CDR3 residues: CASSPPSGQGAGDTQYF. For the CDR3, the DNA is TGTGCCAGCTCACCACCTTCGGGACAGGGGGCTGGAGATACGCAGTATTTT. The rearrangement links TRBV18 to TRBJ2-3; TRBD1 matches 12 bases. This CDR3 is built from 17 residues. J gave up 5 bases and V 0 bases, and 6 bases lay outside the gene matches. Germline CDR1 is KGHSH and CDR2 is LQKENI.

This chain links TRBV18 with TRBJ2-2; D may be TRBD1 (6 bases). CDR1 is KGHSH and CDR2 is LQKENI in the germline V gene. The CDR3 covers 14 residues. Between the trimmed V and J ends, which lost 3 bases and 6 bases, there was a span of 11 bases. The CDR3 loop reads CASSPRTDAGELFF. In DNA form, the CDR3 reads TGTGCCAGCTCACCGAGGACAGACGCCGGGGAGCTGTTTTTT.

This clone appeared a single time. V and J are TRBV7-8 and TRBJ1-6; unclear D gene. V lost 0 bases and J 5 bases, leaving 5 bases between the germline ends. The CDR3 spans 14 residues. Germline V CDR1 and CDR2: SGHVS, FQNEAQ. CDR3 sequence: CASSLAGDNSPLHF. Here the CDR3 DNA reads TGTGCCAGCAGCTTAGCCGGGGATAATTCACCCCTCCACTTT. Using reference TRBV7-8 and TRBJ1-6 for the parts outside the CDR3, the full variable domain is GAGVSQSPRYKVAKRGQDVALRCDPISGHVSLFWYQQALGQGPEFLTYFQNEAQLDKSGLPSDRFFAERPEGSVSTLKIQRTQQEDSAVYLCASSLAGDNSPLHFGNGTRLTVT.

CDR3 DNA sequence: TGTGCCTGGAGTAGGACATATGGCTACACCTTC. Amino acids: CAWSRTYGYTF. The V and J genes are TRBV30 and TRBJ1-2; maybe TRBD1 (5 bases). The CDR3 totals 11 residues. CDR1 and CDR2 from the germline V gene are GTSNPN and SVGIG (reference sequence). The V end was cut by 2 bases, the J end by 5 bases, with 6 bases between.

The chain joins TRBV9 to TRBJ2-3, with 7 bases identical to TRBD1. Germline V gene sequence: CDR1 SGDLS, CDR2 YYNGEE. The CDR3 has 15 residues. V was pared by 0 bases and J by 6 bases, with 7 bases of the junction left unmatched. The CDR3 region has the DNA TGTGCCAGCAGCGTAGAAGGACAGGTCATCGATACGCAGTATTTT. Amino acids: CASSVEGQVIDTQYF.

This chain joins TRBV7-2 and TRBJ2-7; tentatively, D is TRBD2 (6 bases). The V gene's germline CDR1 is SGHTA and CDR2 FQGNSA. The length of the CDR3 is 14 residues. The germline V and J ends were trimmed by 3 bases and 4 bases, with 13 bases remaining between them. CDR3 bases: TGTGCCAGCAGCTTGGGACTCGAGCCGTACGAGCAGTACTTC. This sequence encodes CASSLGLEPYEQYF.

The chain joins TRBV11-3 to TRBJ2-5, with no clear D. The ends were cut back, 3 bases at V and 5 bases at J, with 10 bases in the middle. Germline CDR1 reads SGHNT; CDR2 reads YENEEA. This CDR3 has 13 amino acids. CDR3 DNA: TGTGCCAGCAGCTTTACGGTCCGCGAGACCCAGTACTTC. It is translated as CASSFTVRETQYF.

The chain uses TRBV30 and TRBJ1-2; 9 nucleotides match TRBD1. The CDR3 has 15 amino acids. CDR1 GTSNPN and CDR2 SVGIG come from the germline V gene (reference sequence). Losses at the gene ends were 1 base for V and 4 bases for J; bases not matched to a gene: 7. CDR3 protein: CAWSEGQGTLYGYTF. CDR3 DNA: TGTGCCTGGAGTGAGGGACAGGGAACCCTCTATGGCTACACCTTC.